The 17 T cell receptor beta chains given below trace back to one sample, sequenced in a study of T cells in Graves' hyperthyroidism and ophthalmopathy (dated by TCRdb to about 2019). To prepare the library, multiplex PCR was applied. The sample was run on an Illumina HiSeq 2000. The TCR beta CDR3 regions were amplified from the RNA transcripts. The first round of RT-PCR for the TCR CDR3 was performed with the HTBI primer set and the Qiagen OneStep RT-PCR kit. TCRdb passed the public sequencing reads through fastp at Q25 and MiXCR, retaining productive beta sequences. Rows are combined by CDR3 protein, so each entry shows the most common genes and DNA. The sample yields some 270,000 distinct CDR3 sequences; roughly 13% were counted once. The ten largest account for 7% to 9% of the sample. The material sequenced was blood. The receptor set was obtained from a woman in her forties with Graves' hyperthyroidism.

This clonotype was seen many times. V and J are TRBV20-1 and TRBJ1-2; D is undetermined. CDR1 DFQATT and CDR2 SNEGSKA come from the germline V gene (reference sequence). The V end lost 8 bases, the J end lost 0 bases, and 7 bases lay between the germline ends. The CDR3 spans 11 residues. CDR3 amino acids: CSSGTNYGYTF. The CDR3 nucleotides read TGCAGTAGCGGGACTAACTATGGCTACACCTTC.

The V call is TRBV5-4, the J call TRBJ2-1; tentative D call: TRBD2 (6 bases). Germline V CDR1 and CDR2: SGHNT, YYREEE (reference sequence). This CDR3 is 14 amino acids long. Trimming pared 2 bases from V and 7 bases from J, leaving 13 bases between. The chain's CDR3 is CASSFGGGRNEQFF. The CDR3 DNA sequence: TGTGCCAGCAGCTTTGGCGGAGGGCGAAATGAGCAGTTCTTC.

In its sample, this clonotype was seen many times. CDR3 in DNA: TGTGCCAGCAGCGGGACGGGGACTAGCGGGAGTATTGGTGAGCAGTTCTTC. This sequence encodes CASSGTGTSGSIGEQFF. The chain uses TRBV5-5 and TRBJ2-1; 14 bases are shared with TRBD2. The J segment lost 9 bases and the V segment lost 4 bases, leaving 12 bases of the junction unmatched. This CDR3 contains 17 residues. CDR1 is SGHKS and CDR2 is YYEKEE in the germline V gene (reference sequence).

This clonotype was detected only a few times. J is TRBJ2-1 and V is TRBV24-1, with 13 bases fitting TRBD2. CDR3 length: 19 amino acids. With 4 bases clipped from V and 2 bases from J, the junction kept 10 bases outside the gene matches. The germline gives CDR1 KGHDR, CDR2 SFDVKD. The CDR3 DNA reads as TGTGCCACCAGTGACCCGGGACTAGCGGGACAAGGCACCTACAATGAGCAGTTCTTC. This gives the protein CATSDPGLAGQGTYNEQFF.

The sample holds many counts of this clonotype. V usage is TRBV27 and J usage is TRBJ1-1; 8 positions agree with TRBD1. V lost 1 base and J lost 10; bases outside the gene matches: 5. CDR1 and CDR2 (germline): MNHEY, SMNVEV (reference sequence). CDR3 size: 13 residues. The CDR3 region is CASSLFLGQGAFF. The CDR3 nucleotides read TGTGCCAGCAGTTTATTTCTCGGACAGGGAGCTTTCTTT.

This clonotype was found many times. The J gene is TRBJ1-1, the V gene TRBV12-3 or TRBV12-4; 7 nucleotides match TRBD1. The J segment lost 6 bases and the V segment lost 6 bases, leaving 10 bases of the junction unmatched. This CDR3 spans 14 amino acids. The CDR3, as DNA: TGTGCCAGCAGGCAGACAGGGCATACGGCTGAAGCTTTCTTT. This translates into CASRQTGHTAEAFF.

In this sample, this clonotype turned up once. The chain employs TRBV4-1 and TRBJ2-5; 9 positions agree with TRBD2. Trimming removed 8 bases from V and 7 bases from J; junction bases left unmatched: 5. Germline CDR1 is MGHRA and CDR2 is YSYEKL. CDR3 length: 12 residues. The CDR3 nucleotides are TGCGCCAGCGGCGTTAGCGGGGGGACCCAGTACTTC. It specifies CASGVSGGTQYF.

This clonotype came up many times. The chain combines TRBV20-1 with TRBJ1-1, with 7 bases fitting TRBD1. This CDR3 spans 13 amino acids. Germline trimming cut 3 bases from V and 4 bases from J; bases unmatched to any gene: 5. Germline V lookup: CDR1 DFQATT, CDR2 SNEGSKA (reference sequence). The CDR3 is CSASPGQITEAFF. For the CDR3, the DNA is TGCAGTGCTAGTCCGGGACAGATCACTGAAGCTTTCTTT.

This clonotype turned up a few times. This may arise from a read error, as a much more abundant clone is one base away. CDR3 DNA sequence: TGCAGTGCTAGGGGAGCGAGACTTAACAATGAGCAGTTCTTC. Amino acids: CSARGARLNNEQFF. The rearrangement joins TRBV20-1 to TRBJ2-1; D possibly corresponds to TRBD2 (5 bases). The CDR3 consists of 14 residues. CDR1 DFQATT and CDR2 SNEGSKA come from the germline V gene (reference sequence). V was clipped by 3 bases and J by 5 bases, with 14 bases between them.

This clonotype was observed at least ten times. The chain links TRBV12-3 or TRBV12-4 to TRBJ2-7; D possibly corresponds to TRBD1 (5 bases). Trimming took off 3 bases at V and 1 base at J, with 13 bases between the two ends. The CDR3 consists of 15 residues. The CDR3 loop reads CASSFIQGPSYEQYF. CDR3 nucleotides: TGTGCCAGCAGTTTTATTCAGGGCCCGTCCTACGAGCAGTACTTC.

The V gene is TRBV6-1, the J gene TRBJ2-2; unclear D gene. CDR3 length equals 13 residues. Trimming shortened V by 11 bases and J by 6 bases, and 16 bases separated the two germline ends. Germline V gene sequence: CDR1 MNHNS, CDR2 SASEGT. The CDR3 DNA reads TGTGCCGGCTACACCGACATCCCCGGGGAGCTGTTTTTT. This codes for CAGYTDIPGELFF.

This clonotype was found a few times. This chain's CDR3 is CASSFPGPTKSNEQFF. The CDR3 region has the DNA TGTGCCAGCAGTTTCCCGGGACCGACGAAGAGCAATGAGCAGTTCTTC. The chain is built from TRBV12-3 or TRBV12-4 and TRBJ2-1; D might be TRBD1 or TRBD2, each matching 5 bases. This CDR3 has 16 residues. V lost 3 bases and J 6 bases, leaving 18 bases between the germline ends.

This clonotype was recorded many times. The J gene is TRBJ2-1, the V gene TRBV7-9; D is unresolved. Trimming removed 1 base from V and 6 bases from J, with 10 bases in between. In germline, CDR1 is SEHNR, CDR2 FQNEAQ (reference sequence). This CDR3 has 14 amino acids. The CDR3 region is CASSLVVSRNEQFF. CDR3 sequence (DNA): TGTGCCAGCAGCTTAGTAGTGAGCCGCAATGAGCAGTTCTTC.

This clonotype occurred many times. This CDR3 is CASRPQGDTQYF. CDR3 nucleotide sequence: TGTGCCAGCAGGCCTCAGGGAGATACGCAGTATTTT. The rearrangement joins TRBV6-2 or TRBV6-3 to TRBJ2-3; a weak D match, TRBD1 (5 bases). The CDR3 extends over 12 amino acids. V gave up 6 bases and J gave up 5 bases, with 9 bases separating them. Germline CDR1 is MNHEY and CDR2 is SVGEGT.

This clonotype was picked up many times. The gene calls are TRBV18 and TRBJ1-1; 7 bases match TRBD1. CDR1 and CDR2 (germline): KGHSH, LQKENI. V lost 4 bases, J lost 7 bases, and 9 bases stayed unmatched. There are 14 residues in the CDR3. CDR3 region: CASSLTEGAGEAFF. DNA of the CDR3: TGTGCCAGCTCACTTACAGAGGGGGCGGGTGAAGCTTTCTTT.

The genes are TRBV28 and TRBJ1-1, with D perhaps matching TRBD1 (5 bases). V lost 2 bases and J 5 bases, leaving 9 bases between the germline ends. This CDR3 has 13 amino acids. The V gene's germline CDR1 is MDHEN and CDR2 SYDVKM. The CDR3 DNA follows: TGTGCCAGCAGTTTACCAGGGAAAACTGAAGCTTTCTTT. This translates into CASSLPGKTEAFF.

The V and J genes are TRBV6-5 and TRBJ1-2, with 11 nucleotides matching TRBD1. With 0 bases clipped from V and 6 bases from J, the junction kept 27 bases outside the gene matches. Germline V gives CDR1 MNHEY, CDR2 SVGAGI. The CDR3 has 23 amino acids. The chain's CDR3 is CASSYSGKQDIGQGAADYDGYTF. Written as DNA, the CDR3 is TGTGCCAGCAGTTACTCTGGGAAACAAGATATCGGACAGGGGGCGGCGGACTATGATGGCTACACCTTC.